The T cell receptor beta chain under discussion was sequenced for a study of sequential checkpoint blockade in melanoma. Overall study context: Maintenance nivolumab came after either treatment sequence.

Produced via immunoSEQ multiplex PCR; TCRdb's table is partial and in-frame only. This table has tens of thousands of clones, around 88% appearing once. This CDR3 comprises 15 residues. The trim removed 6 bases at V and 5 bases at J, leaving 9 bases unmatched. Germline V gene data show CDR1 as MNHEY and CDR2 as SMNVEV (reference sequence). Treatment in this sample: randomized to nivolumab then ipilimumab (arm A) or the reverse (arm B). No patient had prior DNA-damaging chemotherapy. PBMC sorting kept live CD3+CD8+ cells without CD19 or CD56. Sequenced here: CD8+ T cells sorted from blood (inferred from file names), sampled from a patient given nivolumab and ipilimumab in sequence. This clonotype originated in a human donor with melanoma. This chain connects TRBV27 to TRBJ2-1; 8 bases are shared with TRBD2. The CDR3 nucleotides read TGTGCCAGCAGCCTAGACGGGGGGGGTCACAATGAGCAGTTCTTC. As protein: CASSLDGGGHNEQFF.